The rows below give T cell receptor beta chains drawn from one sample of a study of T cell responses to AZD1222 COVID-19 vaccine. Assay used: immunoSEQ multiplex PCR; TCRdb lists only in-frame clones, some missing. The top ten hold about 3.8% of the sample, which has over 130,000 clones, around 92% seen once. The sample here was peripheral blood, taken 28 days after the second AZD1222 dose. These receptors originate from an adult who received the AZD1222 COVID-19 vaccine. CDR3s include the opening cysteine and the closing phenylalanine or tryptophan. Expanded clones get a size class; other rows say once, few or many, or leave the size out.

CDR3 protein: CASSLWARGNTEAFF
V gene: TRBV28
J gene: TRBJ1-1
clone size: few

CDR3 protein: CASSQDRTSYEQYF
V gene: TRBV4-3
J gene: TRBJ2-7
clone size: .

CDR3 protein: CASSYRGAVNEQFF
V gene: TRBV6-5
J gene: TRBJ2-1
clone size: .

CDR3 protein: CASSSQLAGVSTQYF
V gene: TRBV27
J gene: TRBJ2-3
clone size: once

CDR3 protein: CASSPGGSLNTGELFF
V gene: TRBV7-3
J gene: TRBJ2-2
clone size: .

CDR3 protein: CASSLSGAYQPQHF
V gene: TRBV27
J gene: TRBJ1-5
clone size: .

CDR3 protein: CASSSRIYGYTF
V gene: TRBV6-5
J gene: TRBJ1-2
clone size: .

CDR3 protein: CASALSGRENEQFF
V gene: TRBV12-5
J gene: TRBJ2-1
clone size: .

CDR3 protein: CASSSVGDAPLYEQYF
V gene: TRBV5-5
J gene: TRBJ2-7
clone size: once

CDR3 protein: CASSQQQGLGYEQYF
V gene: TRBV4-1
J gene: TRBJ2-7
clone size: .

CDR3 protein: CASSPWTSVETQYF
V gene: TRBV5-5
J gene: TRBJ2-5
clone size: .

CDR3 protein: CSVARMNTEAFF
V gene: TRBV29-1
J gene: TRBJ1-1
clone size: .

CDR3 protein: CASSVAPGGGRATGELFF
V gene: TRBV9
J gene: TRBJ2-2
clone size: .

CDR3 protein: CASSRTEWSSYEQYF
V gene: TRBV7-2
J gene: TRBJ2-7
clone size: .

CDR3 protein: CASSLPGQGTDEQYF
V gene: TRBV7-2
J gene: TRBJ2-7
clone size: once

CDR3 protein: CASSDGARDTQYF
V gene: TRBV6-4
J gene: TRBJ2-3
clone size: .

CDR3 protein: CASSISSGPNQPQHF
V gene: TRBV19
J gene: TRBJ1-5
clone size: .

CDR3 protein: CASSYGGFNEQFF
V gene: TRBV6-5
J gene: TRBJ2-1
clone size: few

CDR3 protein: CASSQDRGSGNGYTF
V gene: TRBV7-9
J gene: TRBJ1-2
clone size: .

CDR3 protein: CASSRINTEAFF
V gene: TRBV6-5
J gene: TRBJ1-1
clone size: .

CDR3 protein: CASSLQGATEAFF
V gene: TRBV7-2
J gene: TRBJ1-1
clone size: once

CDR3 protein: CASSLVGRVGEAFF
V gene: TRBV7-2
J gene: TRBJ1-1
clone size: .

CDR3 protein: CASSLVDRDYGYTF
V gene: TRBV5-1
J gene: TRBJ1-2
clone size: .

CDR3 protein: CSADRGQAFF
V gene: TRBV29-1
J gene: TRBJ1-1
clone size: .

CDR3 protein: CASSFGGGYTF
V gene: TRBV28
J gene: TRBJ1-2
clone size: .

CDR3 protein: CASSPDRVLQPQHF
V gene: TRBV28
J gene: TRBJ1-5
clone size: .

CDR3 protein: CAISDSTYRDQPQHF
V gene: TRBV10-3
J gene: TRBJ1-5
clone size: few